This is a list of T cell receptor beta chains from one sample in a study of blood T cell repertoires in COVID-19. The method was immunoSEQ multiplex PCR; TCRdb's version includes in-frame clones alone and lacks a portion of them. Of 54,000 or so clones listed, more than 75% are singletons. The sequenced sample was peripheral blood. These receptor sequences come from a man in his forties or fifties with active COVID-19. Both conserved end residues are part of each CDR3. D genes are given only for firm matches.

J,D,V,CDR3
TRBJ1-5,TRBD1,TRBV5-1,CASSLGIGTAQPQHF
TRBJ2-1,-,TRBV7-8,CASSFSGSYNEQFF
TRBJ1-1,-,TRBV25-1,CASSPGDAEAFF
TRBJ2-7,-,TRBV6-5,CASSYAKGEQYF
TRBJ2-1,-,TRBV21-1,CASRGQGPSCSYNEQFF
TRBJ2-5,TRBD2,TRBV27,CASRPGGPQETQYF
TRBJ2-3,-,TRBV30,CAWSAQVRDTQYF
TRBJ2-5,-,TRBV4-3,CASSQLYPPGLKETQYF
TRBJ1-1,-,TRBV7-9,CASSFLGVRGSEAFF
TRBJ2-1,TRBD2,TRBV28,CASSFYPGLAYNEQFF
TRBJ2-1,TRBD2,TRBV7-2,CASSPFGGSYNEQFF
TRBJ1-1,TRBD1,TRBV24-1,CATSDPKQGTTEAFF
TRBJ2-3,TRBD2,TRBV5-1,CASSYRSGSDDTQYF
TRBJ1-2,-,TRBV30,CAWKKTGNYGYTF
TRBJ1-2,TRBD1,TRBV6-5,CASSYAQGGSNYGYTF
TRBJ1-2,-,TRBV2,CASSSGTRYGYTF
TRBJ1-4,TRBD1,TRBV28,CASSSQGQTNEKLFF
TRBJ1-1,-,TRBV12-3/TRBV12-4,CASSYFRAEAFF
TRBJ2-3,TRBD2,TRBV7-9,CASSLARGSTDTQYF
TRBJ2-7,-,TRBV2,CASTATSSSYEQYF
TRBJ2-2,TRBD2,TRBV19,CASTSGQNTGELFF
TRBJ2-1,TRBD2,TRBV7-3,CASSQGLAGVNEQFF
TRBJ1-4,-,TRBV2,CASRADSAGEKLFF
TRBJ1-2,-,TRBV27,CASSRTANYGYTF
TRBJ2-1,-,TRBV4-3,CASSQEEGGPLYNEQFF
TRBJ2-3,TRBD2,TRBV27,CASSLSDPRLAVTDTQYF
TRBJ1-5,TRBD1,TRBV7-2,CASSRDRGDQPQHF
TRBJ2-1,-,TRBV5-1,CASGRGGVSSYNEQFF
TRBJ1-4,TRBD1,TRBV18,CASSRTGGSTNEKLFF
TRBJ1-5,-,TRBV5-4,CASSSFPQGGNQPQHF
TRBJ2-5,-,TRBV6-5,CASTGTIEETQYF
TRBJ2-7,TRBD2,TRBV14,CASSGRLAGVGEQYF
TRBJ2-7,-,TRBV7-2,CASSFNLWGRRSYEQYF
TRBJ1-1,-,TRBV7-2,CASSFGSYTEAFF
TRBJ1-3,TRBD1,TRBV18,CASSPEGQGPGNTIYF
TRBJ2-3,TRBD1,TRBV9,CASSIGQGGVTDTQYF
TRBJ2-1,-,TRBV4-1,CASSQPRLPSSYNEQFF
TRBJ2-2,TRBD2,TRBV7-2,CASSPSLADGGELFF
TRBJ1-2,-,TRBV7-9,CASTNTGTAYGYTF
TRBJ2-7,TRBD2,TRBV6-5,CASKEGGGVYEQYF
TRBJ2-3,TRBD2,TRBV19,CASSSSRWTSGGSTDTQYF
TRBJ2-7,-,TRBV5-4,CASSFERREQYF
TRBJ2-1,-,TRBV5-1,CASSPSDSSYNEQFF
TRBJ1-5,TRBD1,TRBV19,CASSIQGGADQPQHF
TRBJ1-2,TRBD1,TRBV30,CAWNDRGLYGYTF
TRBJ1-1,TRBD1,TRBV6-4,CASSDTRDSRAFF
TRBJ2-1,TRBD1,TRBV28,CASRQGISYNEQFF
TRBJ2-1,TRBD1,TRBV29-1,CSVDGTGGYNEQFF
TRBJ1-1,-,TRBV7-2,CASSRRRDRTEAFF
TRBJ1-5,TRBD1,TRBV19,CASTPLDRGRNQPQHF